This TCR beta chain was profiled in a study of blood T cell repertoires in COVID-19. Study summary: The analysed material was cDNA or gDNA that came from T cells, B-cell-depleted T cells, or PBMCs.

Methods used by the authors: Amplification with reference gene primers provided the estimates of nucleated cell counts. Generated by immunoSEQ multiplex PCR, the TCRdb table keeps only in-frame clones and is missing some. That table supplies the V and J calls and clone size; D and trimming were determined from the DNA. The sample yields 250,000 or so clones, 84% seen once. The V and J ends lost 6 bases and 2 bases, in that order; junction bases with no gene match: 11. This CDR3 is built from 17 residues. Germline V gene lookup returns CDR1 MDHEN and CDR2 SYDVKM. The source of this sequence is a woman in her forties who had recovered from COVID-19. The sample comprised peripheral blood. The chain joins TRBV28 to TRBJ1-5; 9 positions match TRBD1. This CDR3 is CASSTPRGQGGNQPQHF. The CDR3 coding sequence is TGTGCCAGCAGCACTCCGCGGGGACAGGGCGGCAATCAGCCCCAGCATTTT.